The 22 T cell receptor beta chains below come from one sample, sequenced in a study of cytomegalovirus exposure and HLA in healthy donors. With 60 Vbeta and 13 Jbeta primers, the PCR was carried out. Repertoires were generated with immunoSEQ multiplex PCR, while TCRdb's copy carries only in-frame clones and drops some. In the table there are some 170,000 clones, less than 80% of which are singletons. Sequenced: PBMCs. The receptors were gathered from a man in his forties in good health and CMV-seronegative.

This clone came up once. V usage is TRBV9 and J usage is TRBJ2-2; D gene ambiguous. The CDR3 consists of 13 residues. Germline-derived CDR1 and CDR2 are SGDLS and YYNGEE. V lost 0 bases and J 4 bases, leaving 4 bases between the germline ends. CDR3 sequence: CASSVAGTGELFF. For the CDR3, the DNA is TGTGCCAGCAGCGTAGCCGGCACCGGGGAGCTGTTTTTT.

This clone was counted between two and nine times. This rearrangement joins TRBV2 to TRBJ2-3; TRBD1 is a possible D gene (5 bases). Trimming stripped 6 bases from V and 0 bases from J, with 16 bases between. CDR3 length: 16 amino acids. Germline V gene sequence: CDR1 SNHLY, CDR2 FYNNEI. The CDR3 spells CASSPNPRTSTDTQYF. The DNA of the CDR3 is TGTGCCAGCAGCCCAAACCCACGGACAAGCACAGATACGCAGTATTTT.

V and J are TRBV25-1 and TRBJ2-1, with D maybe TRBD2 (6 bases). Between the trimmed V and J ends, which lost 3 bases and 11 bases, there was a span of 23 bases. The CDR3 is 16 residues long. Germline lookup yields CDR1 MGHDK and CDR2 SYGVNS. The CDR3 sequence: CASSDPTQRAAGKQFF. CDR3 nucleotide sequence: TGTGCCAGCAGTGACCCCACCCAGCGGGCAGCTGGCAAGCAGTTCTTC. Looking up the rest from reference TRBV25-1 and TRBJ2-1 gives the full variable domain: EADIYQTPRYLVIGTGKKITLECSQTMGHDKMYWYQQDPGMELHLIHYSYGVNSTEKGDLSSESTVSRIRTEHFPLTLESARPSHTSQYLCASSDPTQRAAGKQFFGPGTRLTVL.

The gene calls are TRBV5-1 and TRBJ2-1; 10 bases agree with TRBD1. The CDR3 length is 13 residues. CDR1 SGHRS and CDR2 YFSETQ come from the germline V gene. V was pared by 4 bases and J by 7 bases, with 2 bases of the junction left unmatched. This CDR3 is CASSGQGGNEQFF. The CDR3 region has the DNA TGCGCCAGCAGCGGACAGGGGGGGAATGAGCAGTTCTTC.

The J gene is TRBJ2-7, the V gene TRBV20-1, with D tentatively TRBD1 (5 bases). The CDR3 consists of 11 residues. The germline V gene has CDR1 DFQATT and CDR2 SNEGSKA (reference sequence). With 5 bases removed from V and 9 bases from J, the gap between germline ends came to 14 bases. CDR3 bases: TGCAGTGCTCCTCAGACCAGGGTGCAGTACTTC. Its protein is CSAPQTRVQYF.

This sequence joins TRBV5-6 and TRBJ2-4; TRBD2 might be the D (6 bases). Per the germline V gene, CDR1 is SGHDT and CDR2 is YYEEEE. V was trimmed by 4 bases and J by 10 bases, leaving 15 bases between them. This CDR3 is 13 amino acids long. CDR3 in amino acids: CASSLSGERIQYF. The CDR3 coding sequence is TGTGCCAGCAGCCTGTCGGGGGAGCGAATTCAGTACTTC.

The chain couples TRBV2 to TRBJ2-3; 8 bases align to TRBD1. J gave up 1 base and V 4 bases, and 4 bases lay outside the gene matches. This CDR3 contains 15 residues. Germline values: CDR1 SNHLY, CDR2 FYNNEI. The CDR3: CASSVLTGGTDTQYF. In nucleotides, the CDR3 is TGTGCCAGCAGTGTATTGACAGGGGGCACAGATACGCAGTATTTT.

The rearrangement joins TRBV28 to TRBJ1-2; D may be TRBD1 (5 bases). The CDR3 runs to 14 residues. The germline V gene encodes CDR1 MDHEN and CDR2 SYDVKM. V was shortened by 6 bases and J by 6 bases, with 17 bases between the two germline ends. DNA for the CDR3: TGTGCCAGCAGGTCAGGGTCCCGGTGGAATGGCTACACCTTC. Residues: CASRSGSRWNGYTF.

The CDR3 region is CASRGLLAGWEQFF. In DNA, the CDR3 is TGTGCCAGCAGAGGCCTTCTAGCGGGATGGGAGCAGTTCTTC. The chain links TRBV28 to TRBJ2-1, with 9 positions matching TRBD2. CDR1 and CDR2 (germline): MDHEN, SYDVKM. This CDR3 spans 14 amino acids. V shed 6 bases and J 10 bases; nucleotides not matched to a gene: 10.

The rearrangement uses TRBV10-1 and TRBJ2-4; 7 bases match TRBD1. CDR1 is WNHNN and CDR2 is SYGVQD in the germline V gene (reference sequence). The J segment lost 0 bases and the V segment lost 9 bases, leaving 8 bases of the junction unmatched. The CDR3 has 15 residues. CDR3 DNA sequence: TGCGCCAGTGGGGACAGAATAATAGCCAAAAACATTCAGTACTTC. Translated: CASGDRIIAKNIQYF.

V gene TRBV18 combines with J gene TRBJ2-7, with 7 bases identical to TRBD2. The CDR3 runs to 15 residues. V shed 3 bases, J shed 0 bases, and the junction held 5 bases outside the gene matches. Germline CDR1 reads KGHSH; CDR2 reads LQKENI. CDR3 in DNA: TGTGCCAGCTCACCTGGTGGGAGGGCCTCCTACGAGCAGTACTTC. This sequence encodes CASSPGGRASYEQYF.

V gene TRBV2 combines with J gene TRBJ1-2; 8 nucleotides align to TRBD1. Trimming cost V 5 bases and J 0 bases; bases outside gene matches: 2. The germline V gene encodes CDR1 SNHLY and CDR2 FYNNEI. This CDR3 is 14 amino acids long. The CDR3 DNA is TGTGCCAGCAGTCCGGGACAGGCTAACTATGGCTACACCTTC. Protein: CASSPGQANYGYTF.

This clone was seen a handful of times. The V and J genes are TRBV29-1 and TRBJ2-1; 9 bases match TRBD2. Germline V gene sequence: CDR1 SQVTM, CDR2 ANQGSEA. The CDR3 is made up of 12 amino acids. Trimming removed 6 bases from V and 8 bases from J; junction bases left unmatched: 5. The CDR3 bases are TGCAGCGTAGTGGGACTAGCAGATGAGCAGTTCTTC. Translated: CSVVGLADEQFF.

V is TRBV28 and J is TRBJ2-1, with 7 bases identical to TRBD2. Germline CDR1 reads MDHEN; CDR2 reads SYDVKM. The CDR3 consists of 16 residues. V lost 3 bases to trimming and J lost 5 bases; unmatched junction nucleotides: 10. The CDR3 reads CASSFIGGGRDNEQFF. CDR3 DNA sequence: TGTGCCAGCAGTTTTATTGGCGGGGGTAGGGACAATGAGCAGTTCTTC. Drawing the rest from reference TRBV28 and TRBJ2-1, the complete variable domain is DVKVTQSSRYLVKRTGEKVFLECVQDMDHENMFWYRQDPGLGLRLIYFSYDVKMKEKGDIPEGYSVSREKKERFSLILESASTNQTSMYLCASSFIGGGRDNEQFFGPGTRLTVL.

CDR3 nucleotides: TGCGCCAGCAGCTTGGTCCGACTAGGCACCGGGGAGCTGTTTTTT. It is translated as CASSLVRLGTGELFF. The chain has TRBV5-1 and TRBJ2-2; TRBD2 might be the D (6 bases). Looked up from germline, CDR1 is SGHRS and CDR2 is YFSETQ. Deletions cut 0 bases from V and 4 bases from J, with 10 bases between. The CDR3 has 15 residues. The whole variable domain, filled in from reference TRBV5-1 and TRBJ2-2, reads KAGVTQTPRYLIKTRGQQVTLSCSPISGHRSVSWYQQTPGQGLQFLFEYFSETQRNKGNFPGRFSGRQFSNSRSEMNVSTLELGDSALYLCASSLVRLGTGELFFGEGSRLTVL.

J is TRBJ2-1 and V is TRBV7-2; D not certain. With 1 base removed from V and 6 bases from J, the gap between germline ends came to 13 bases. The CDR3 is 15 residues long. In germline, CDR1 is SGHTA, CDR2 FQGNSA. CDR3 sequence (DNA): TGTGCCAGCAGCTTAGTGAGGAATCGTCCCAATGAGCAGTTCTTC. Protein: CASSLVRNRPNEQFF.

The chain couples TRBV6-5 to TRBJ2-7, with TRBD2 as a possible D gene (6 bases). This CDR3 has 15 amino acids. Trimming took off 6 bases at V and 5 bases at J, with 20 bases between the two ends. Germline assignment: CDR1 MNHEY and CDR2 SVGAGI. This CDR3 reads CASRPVGGDGHEQYF. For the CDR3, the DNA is TGTGCCAGCAGGCCTGTGGGCGGGGACGGGCACGAGCAGTACTTC.

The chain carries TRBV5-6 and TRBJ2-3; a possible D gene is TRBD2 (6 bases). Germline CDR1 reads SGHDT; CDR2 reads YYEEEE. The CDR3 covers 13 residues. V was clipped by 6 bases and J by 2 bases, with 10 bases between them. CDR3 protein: CASNIADTDTQYF. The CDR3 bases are TGTGCCAGCAATATAGCGGACACAGATACGCAGTATTTT.

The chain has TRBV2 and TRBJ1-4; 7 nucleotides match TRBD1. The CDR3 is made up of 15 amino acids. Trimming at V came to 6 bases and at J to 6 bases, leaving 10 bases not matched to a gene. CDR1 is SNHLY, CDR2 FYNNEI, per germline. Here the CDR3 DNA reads TGTGCCAGCAGAGGAGACAGGGTAGGGGATGAAAAACTGTTTTTT. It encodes CASRGDRVGDEKLFF.

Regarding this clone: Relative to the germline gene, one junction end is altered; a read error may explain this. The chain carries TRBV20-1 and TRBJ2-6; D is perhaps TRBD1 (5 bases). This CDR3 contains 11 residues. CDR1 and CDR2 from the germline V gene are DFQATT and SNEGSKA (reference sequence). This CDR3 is CSASGANGLTF. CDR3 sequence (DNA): TGCAGTGCGAGTGGGGCCAACGGCCTGACTTTC.

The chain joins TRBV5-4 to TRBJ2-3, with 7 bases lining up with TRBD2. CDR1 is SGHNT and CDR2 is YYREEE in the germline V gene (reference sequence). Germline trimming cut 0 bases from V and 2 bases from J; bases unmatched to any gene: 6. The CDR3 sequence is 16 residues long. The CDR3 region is CASSLGGREATDTQYF. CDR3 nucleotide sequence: TGTGCCAGCAGCTTGGGTGGCCGGGAGGCCACAGATACGCAGTATTTT.

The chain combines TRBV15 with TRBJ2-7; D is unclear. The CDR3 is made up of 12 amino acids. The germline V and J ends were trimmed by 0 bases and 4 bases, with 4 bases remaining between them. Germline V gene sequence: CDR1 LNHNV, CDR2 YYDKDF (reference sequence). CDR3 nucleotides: TGTGCCACCAGCAGAGATCATTACGAGCAGTACTTC. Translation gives CATSRDHYEQYF.